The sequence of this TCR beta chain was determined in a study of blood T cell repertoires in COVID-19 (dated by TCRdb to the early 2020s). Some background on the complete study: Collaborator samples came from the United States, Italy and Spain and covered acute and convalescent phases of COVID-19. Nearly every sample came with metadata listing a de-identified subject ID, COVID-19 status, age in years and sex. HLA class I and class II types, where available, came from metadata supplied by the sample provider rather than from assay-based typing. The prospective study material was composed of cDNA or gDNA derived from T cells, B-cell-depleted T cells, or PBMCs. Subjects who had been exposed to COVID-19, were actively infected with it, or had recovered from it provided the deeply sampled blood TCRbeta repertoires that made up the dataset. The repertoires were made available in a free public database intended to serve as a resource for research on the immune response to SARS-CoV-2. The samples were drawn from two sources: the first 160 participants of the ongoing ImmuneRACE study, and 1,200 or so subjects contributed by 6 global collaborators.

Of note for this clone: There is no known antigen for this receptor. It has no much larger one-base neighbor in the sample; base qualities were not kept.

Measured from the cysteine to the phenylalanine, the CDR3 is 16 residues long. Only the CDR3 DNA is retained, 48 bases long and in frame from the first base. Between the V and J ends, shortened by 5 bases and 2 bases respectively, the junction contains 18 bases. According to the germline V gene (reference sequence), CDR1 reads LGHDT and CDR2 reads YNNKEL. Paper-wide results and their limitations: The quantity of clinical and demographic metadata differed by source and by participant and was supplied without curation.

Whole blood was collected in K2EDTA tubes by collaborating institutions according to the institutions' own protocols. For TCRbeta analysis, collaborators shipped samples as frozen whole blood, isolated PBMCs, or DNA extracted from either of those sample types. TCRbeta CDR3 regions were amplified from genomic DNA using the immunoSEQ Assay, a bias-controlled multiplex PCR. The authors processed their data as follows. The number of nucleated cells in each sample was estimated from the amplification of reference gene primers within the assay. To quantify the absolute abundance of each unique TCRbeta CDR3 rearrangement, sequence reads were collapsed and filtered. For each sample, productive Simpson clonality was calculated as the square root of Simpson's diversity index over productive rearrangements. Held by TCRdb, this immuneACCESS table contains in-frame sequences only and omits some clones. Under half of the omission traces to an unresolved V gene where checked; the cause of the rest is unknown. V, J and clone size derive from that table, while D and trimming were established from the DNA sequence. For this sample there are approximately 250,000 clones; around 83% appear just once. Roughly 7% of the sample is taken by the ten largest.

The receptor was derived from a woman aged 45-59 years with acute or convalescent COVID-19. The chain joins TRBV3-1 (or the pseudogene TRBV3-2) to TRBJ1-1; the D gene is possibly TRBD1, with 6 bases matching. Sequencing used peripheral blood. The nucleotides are TGTGCCAGCAGCTCAATTTCGGTACAGGGTAACACTGAAGCTTTCTTT. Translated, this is CASSSISVQGNTEAFF.